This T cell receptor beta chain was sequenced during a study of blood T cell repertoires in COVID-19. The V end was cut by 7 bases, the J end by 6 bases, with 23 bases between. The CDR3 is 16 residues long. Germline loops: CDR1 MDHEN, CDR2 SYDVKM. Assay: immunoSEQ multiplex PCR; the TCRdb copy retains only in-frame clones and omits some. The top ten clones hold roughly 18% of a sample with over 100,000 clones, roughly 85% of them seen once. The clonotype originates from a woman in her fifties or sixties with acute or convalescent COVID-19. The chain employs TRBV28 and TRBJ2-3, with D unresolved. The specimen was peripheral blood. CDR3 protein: CASTEIRKSVQDTQYF. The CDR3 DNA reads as TGTGCCAGCACCGAGATCAGGAAATCGGTACAGGATACGCAGTATTTT.